These 16 T cell receptor beta chains were all obtained from the same sample, sequenced in a study of blood T cell repertoires in COVID-19 (dated by TCRdb to about 2020). The receptor library was made with the immunoSEQ multiplex PCR assay. TCRdb limited this immuneACCESS table to in-frame rearrangements with V and J called. A share of clones is missing; checked studies link under half to unresolved V genes, and the rest is unexplained. This sample is represented by 300,000 to 350,000 clones; roughly 90% of them were singletons. The top ten clonotypes cover approximately 9.4% of the sample. Sequenced sample: peripheral blood. The source is a young man with COVID-19, enrolled during active disease.

The V and J genes are TRBV7-9 and TRBJ1-2, with D perhaps matching TRBD1 (5 bases). The germline gives CDR1 SEHNR, CDR2 FQNEAQ (reference sequence). V was shortened by 2 bases and J by 9 bases, with 13 bases between the two germline ends. The CDR3 totals 13 residues. CDR3 DNA: TGTGCCAGCAGCTTAACTGCCAGGGCGAGCTACACCTTC. Amino acids: CASSLTARASYTF.

J is TRBJ1-1 and V is TRBV4-1; weak D call: TRBD1 (6 bases). The V gene's germline CDR1 is MGHRA and CDR2 YSYEKL. Trimming took off 3 bases at V and 11 bases at J, with 22 bases between the two ends. The CDR3 covers 15 residues. The CDR3 DNA follows: TGCGCCAGCAGCCATTTCACAGGGCTCTCTATGGGGGCTTTCTTT. Protein sequence: CASSHFTGLSMGAFF.

The chain carries TRBV18 and TRBJ1-2; tentatively, D is TRBD1 (5 bases). The CDR3 contains 13 residues. The germline V and J ends were trimmed by 3 bases and 6 bases, with 11 bases remaining between them. Germline V gene sequence: CDR1 KGHSH, CDR2 LQKENI. For the CDR3, the DNA is TGTGCCAGCTCACCCCGGGACTTAGATGGCTACACCTTC. Translating gives CASSPRDLDGYTF.

The chain couples TRBV2 to TRBJ2-5, with D uncertain. The ends were cut back, 7 bases at V and 0 bases at J, with 12 bases in the middle. The V gene's germline CDR1 is SNHLY and CDR2 FYNNEI. The CDR3 sequence is 14 residues long. CDR3 in amino acids: CASTAGSYQETQYF. Written as DNA, the CDR3 is TGTGCCAGCACGGCAGGCTCGTACCAAGAGACCCAGTACTTC.

The chain links TRBV5-1 to TRBJ2-1; D might be TRBD1 (6 bases). Germline values: CDR1 SGHRS, CDR2 YFSETQ. CDR3 length: 13 residues. Trimming removed 1 base from V and 9 bases from J, with 11 bases in between. The CDR3 DNA reads as TGCGCCAGCAGCTTGACCACAGGGACTGAGCAGTTCTTC. It yields the protein CASSLTTGTEQFF. Variable domain in full (rest from reference TRBV5-1 and TRBJ2-1): KAGVTQTPRYLIKTRGQQVTLSCSPISGHRSVSWYQQTPGQGLQFLFEYFSETQRNKGNFPGRFSGRQFSNSRSEMNVSTLELGDSALYLCASSLTTGTEQFFGPGTRLTVL.

The chain couples TRBV27 to TRBJ1-1, with D uncertain. The germline gives CDR1 MNHEY, CDR2 SMNVEV (reference sequence). This CDR3 is built from 16 residues. The germline V and J ends were trimmed by 6 bases and 5 bases, with 22 bases remaining between them. The CDR3 here is CASRRLESSHGTEAFF. CDR3 coding DNA: TGTGCCAGCAGGAGACTCGAATCTTCCCATGGGACTGAAGCTTTCTTT.

The rearrangement links TRBV7-2 to TRBJ2-3, with D perhaps TRBD2 (5 bases). This CDR3 has 14 residues. Trimming took off 3 bases at V and 3 bases at J, with 10 bases between the two ends. Germline lookup yields CDR1 SGHTA and CDR2 FQGNSA. The CDR3 region has the DNA TGTGCCAGCAGCTTGAATAGCGTAACAGATACGCAGTATTTT. It translates to CASSLNSVTDTQYF.

This rearrangement joins TRBV6-5 to TRBJ2-3, with TRBD1 identical over 7 bases. CDR1 MNHEY and CDR2 SVGAGI come from the germline V gene. The ends lost 0 bases at V and 2 bases at J; junction bases unmatched: 5. The length of the CDR3 is 16 residues. CDR3 sequence reads: CASSYSGDRITDTQYF. As DNA, the CDR3 is TGTGCCAGCAGTTACTCAGGGGACAGAATCACAGATACGCAGTATTTT.

V and J are TRBV7-3 and TRBJ2-7; TRBD1 is a possible D gene (5 bases). V gave up 5 bases and J gave up 3 bases, with 14 bases separating them. Per the germline V gene, CDR1 is SGHTA and CDR2 is FQGTGA. This CDR3 comprises 14 residues. CDR3 protein: CASSPNRIGYEQYF. The CDR3 DNA reads as TGTGCCAGCAGCCCAAACAGGATCGGCTACGAGCAGTACTTC.

This chain uses TRBV7-2 with TRBJ2-7, with 11 positions matching TRBD2. CDR3 length equals 14 residues. After removal of 3 bases from V and 4 bases from J, the junction contained 2 bases not matched to a gene. Germline CDR1 is SGHTA and CDR2 is FQGNSA. As DNA, the CDR3 is TGTGCCAGCAGCTTTACTAGCGGGAGTTACGAGCAGTACTTC. This sequence encodes CASSFTSGSYEQYF.

The chain is built from TRBV10-3 and TRBJ2-3; D perhaps matches TRBD2 (6 bases). Germline V gene data show CDR1 as ENHRY and CDR2 as SYGVKD. There are 12 residues in the CDR3. Trimming removed 8 bases at V and 4 bases at J, with 10 bases between. This chain's CDR3 is CAIGGDSDTQYF. Written as DNA, the CDR3 is TGTGCCATCGGAGGGGACTCAGATACGCAGTATTTT.

The rearrangement uses TRBV19 and TRBJ1-2; 9 positions agree with TRBD1. This CDR3 is built from 16 residues. J was trimmed by 5 bases and V by 7 bases; bases with no gene match: 14. Germline CDR1 LNHDA, CDR2 SQIVND (reference sequence). The CDR3: CASTEYHSGTGYGYTF. The CDR3 DNA reads as TGTGCCAGTACCGAATACCACTCCGGGACAGGGTATGGCTACACCTTC.

This clone occurred once. The V and J genes are TRBV19 and TRBJ2-6; D is unresolved. CDR3 length equals 15 residues. V was trimmed by 5 bases and J by 0 bases, leaving 8 bases between them. In germline, CDR1 is LNHDA, CDR2 SQIVND (reference sequence). The CDR3 nucleotides read TGTGCCAGTAGTCCACTGCCCTCTGGGGCCAACGTCCTGACTTTC. As protein: CASSPLPSGANVLTF. Full variable domain (missing parts from reference TRBV19 and TRBJ2-6): DGGITQSPKYLFRKEGQNVTLSCEQNLNHDAMYWYRQDPGQGLRLIYYSQIVNDFQKGDIAEGYSVSREKKESFPLTVTSAQKNPTAFYLCASSPLPSGANVLTFGAGSRLTVL.

The rearrangement joins TRBV7-3 to TRBJ1-1, with a tentative D call TRBD1 (5 bases). Trimming removed 5 bases at V and 4 bases at J, with 14 bases between. CDR3 length equals 14 residues. The germline V gene encodes CDR1 SGHTA and CDR2 FQGTGA. In nucleotides, the CDR3 is TGTGCCAGCAGCGCGGGACCGAGGGGCACTGAAGCTTTCTTT. Encoded protein: CASSAGPRGTEAFF. The whole variable domain, filled in from reference TRBV7-3 and TRBJ1-1, reads GAGVSQTPSNKVTEKGKYVELRCDPISGHTALYWYRQSLGQGPEFLIYFQGTGAADDSGLPNDRFFAVRPEGSVSTLKIQRTERGDSAVYLCASSAGPRGTEAFFGQGTRLTVV.

The chain is built from TRBV19 and TRBJ1-1; unclear D gene. The V gene lost 10 bases and the J gene lost 1 base, with 13 bases spanning the gap. Germline CDR1 LNHDA, CDR2 SQIVND (reference sequence). This CDR3 region has 13 residues. The CDR3 spells CATPIQRNTEAFF. The CDR3 bases are TGTGCCACCCCGATTCAGCGGAACACTGAAGCTTTCTTT.

This chain links TRBV6-2 or TRBV6-3 with TRBJ2-7; 9 nucleotides align to TRBD1. Germline values: CDR1 MNHEY, CDR2 SVGEGT. The CDR3 consists of 17 residues. The trim removed 0 bases at V and 2 bases at J, leaving 8 bases unmatched. The CDR3 loop reads CASSYSDGGQGAYEQYF. CDR3 coding DNA: TGTGCCAGCAGTTACTCCGACGGGGGACAGGGCGCCTACGAGCAGTACTTC.